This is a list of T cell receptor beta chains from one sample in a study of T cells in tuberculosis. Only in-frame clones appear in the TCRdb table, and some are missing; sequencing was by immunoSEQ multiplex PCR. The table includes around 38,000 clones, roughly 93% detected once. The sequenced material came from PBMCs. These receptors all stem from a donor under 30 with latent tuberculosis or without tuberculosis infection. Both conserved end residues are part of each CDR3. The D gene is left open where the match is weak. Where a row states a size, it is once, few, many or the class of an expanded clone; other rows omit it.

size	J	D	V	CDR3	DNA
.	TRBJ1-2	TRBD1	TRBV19	CASSITGTVNYGYTF	TGTGCCAGTAGTATAACAGGGACAGTGAACTATGGCTACACCTTC
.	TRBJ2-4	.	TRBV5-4	CASSPAPLANGLAKNIQYF	TGTGCCAGCAGCCCCGCCCCCCTAGCGAACGGGCTAGCCAAAAACATTCAGTACTTC
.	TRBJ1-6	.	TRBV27	CASTLGLRLQDTNPSPLHF	TGTGCCAGCACCCTAGGCCTAAGGCTACAGGACACAAACCCTTCACCCCTCCACTTT
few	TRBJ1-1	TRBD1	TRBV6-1	CASTSRTGGAEAFF	TGTGCCAGCACCTCAAGGACAGGTGGGGCTGAAGCTTTCTTT
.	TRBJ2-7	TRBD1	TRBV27	CASSLWGQGAGEQYF	TGTGCCAGCAGTTTATGGGGACAGGGGGCAGGAGAGCAGTACTTC
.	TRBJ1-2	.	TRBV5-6	CASSLAGNYGYTF	TGTGCCAGCAGCTTGGCAGGGAACTATGGCTACACCTTC
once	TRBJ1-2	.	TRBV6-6	CAPGPGYTF	TGTGCCCCAGGGCCGGGCTACACCTTC
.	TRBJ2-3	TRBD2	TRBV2	CASARSLADITDTQYF	TGTGCCAGCGCCCGATCGCTAGCGGACATCACAGATACGCAGTATTTT
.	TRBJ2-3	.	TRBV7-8	CASSPRVITDTQYF	TGTGCCAGCAGCCCTCGGGTTATAACAGATACGCAGTATTTT
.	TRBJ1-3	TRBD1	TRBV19	CASTLTPQGAGNTIYF	TGTGCCAGTACCCTAACCCCGCAGGGGGCTGGAAACACCATATATTTT
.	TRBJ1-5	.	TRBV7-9	CASSLTPHQPQHF	TGTGCCAGCAGCTTAACACCCCATCAGCCCCAGCATTTT
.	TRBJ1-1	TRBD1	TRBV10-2	CASTLDRGSTEAFF	TGCGCCAGCACCCTTGACAGGGGGTCCACTGAAGCTTTCTTT
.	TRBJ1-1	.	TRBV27	CASNNGYRTEAFF	TGTGCCAGCAATAACGGGTATAGGACTGAAGCTTTCTTT
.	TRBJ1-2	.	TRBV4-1	CASSQDRGANYGYTF	TGCGCCAGCAGCCAAGATCGGGGAGCTAACTATGGCTACACCTTC
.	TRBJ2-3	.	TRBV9	CASSVYSGGTDTQYF	TGTGCCAGCAGCGTTTACTCGGGGGGCACAGATACGCAGTATTTT
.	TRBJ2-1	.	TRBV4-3	CASSQDEVVSLNPEDEQFF	TGCGCCAGCAGCCAAGATGAGGTAGTCAGCCTAAACCCAGAGGATGAGCAGTTCTTC
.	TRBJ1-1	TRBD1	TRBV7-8	CASSPGQGRWGTEAFF	TGTGCCAGCAGCCCAGGACAGGGCAGGTGGGGGACTGAAGCTTTCTTT
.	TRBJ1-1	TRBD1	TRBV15	CATSRGQGTEAFF	TGTGCCACCAGCAGAGGACAGGGCACTGAAGCTTTCTTT
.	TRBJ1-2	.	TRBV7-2	CASSTKTGPNYGYTF	TGTGCCAGCAGCACAAAAACAGGGCCTAACTATGGCTACACCTTC
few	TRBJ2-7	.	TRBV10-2	CASSEPYEQYF	TGCGCCAGCAGTGAGCCATACGAGCAGTACTTC
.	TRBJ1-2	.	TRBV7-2	CASSSRQASFSNYGYTF	TGTGCCAGCAGCTCAAGACAGGCGTCCTTCTCAAACTATGGCTACACCTTC
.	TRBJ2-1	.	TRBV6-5	CASNTRIYNEQFF	TGTGCCAGCAATACGCGTATCTACAATGAGCAGTTCTTC
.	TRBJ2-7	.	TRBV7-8	CASSLAGRKVSEQYF	TGTGCCAGCAGCTTAGCGGGCAGGAAAGTATCCGAGCAGTACTTC
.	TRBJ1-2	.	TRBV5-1	CASSLGREAYGYTF	TGCGCCAGCAGCTTGGGGCGGGAAGCATATGGCTACACCTTC
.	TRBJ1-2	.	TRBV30	CAWSSQVDGYTF	TGTGCCTGGAGTAGCCAGGTAGATGGCTACACCTTC
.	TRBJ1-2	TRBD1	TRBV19	CASSIEGRDSYGYTF	TGTGCCAGTAGTATAGAAGGTCGGGACAGCTATGGCTACACCTTC
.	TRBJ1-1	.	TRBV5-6	CASSLDRSLAFF	TGTGCCAGCAGCTTAGACAGGTCATTAGCTTTCTTT